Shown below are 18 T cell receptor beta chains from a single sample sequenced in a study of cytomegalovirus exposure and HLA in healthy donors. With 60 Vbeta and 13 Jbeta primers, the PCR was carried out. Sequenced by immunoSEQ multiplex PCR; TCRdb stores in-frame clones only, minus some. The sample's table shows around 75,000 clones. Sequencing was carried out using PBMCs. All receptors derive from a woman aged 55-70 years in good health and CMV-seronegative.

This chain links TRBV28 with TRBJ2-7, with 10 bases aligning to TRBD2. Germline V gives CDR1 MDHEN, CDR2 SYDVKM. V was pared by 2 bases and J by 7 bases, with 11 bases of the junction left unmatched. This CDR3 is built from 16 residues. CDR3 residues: CASSLPRGSGRREQYF. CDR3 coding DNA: TGTGCCAGCAGTTTACCTCGAGGTAGCGGGAGGAGAGAGCAGTACTTC. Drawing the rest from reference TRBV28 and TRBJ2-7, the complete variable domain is DVKVTQSSRYLVKRTGEKVFLECVQDMDHENMFWYRQDPGLGLRLIYFSYDVKMKEKGDIPEGYSVSREKKERFSLILESASTNQTSMYLCASSLPRGSGRREQYFGPGTRLTVT.

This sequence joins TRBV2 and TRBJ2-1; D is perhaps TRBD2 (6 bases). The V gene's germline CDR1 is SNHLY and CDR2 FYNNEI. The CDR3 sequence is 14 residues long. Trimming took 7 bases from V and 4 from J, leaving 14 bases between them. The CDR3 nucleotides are TGTGCCAGCATATCTGGACTATCGTACAATGAGCAGTTCTTC. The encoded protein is CASISGLSYNEQFF.

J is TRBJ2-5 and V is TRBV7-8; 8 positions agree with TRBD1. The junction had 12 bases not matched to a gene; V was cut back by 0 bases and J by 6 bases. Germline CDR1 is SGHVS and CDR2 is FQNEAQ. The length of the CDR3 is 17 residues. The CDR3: CASSLALGAGGLQTQYF. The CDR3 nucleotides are TGTGCCAGCAGCTTAGCGCTAGGGGCAGGGGGCCTACAGACCCAGTACTTC.

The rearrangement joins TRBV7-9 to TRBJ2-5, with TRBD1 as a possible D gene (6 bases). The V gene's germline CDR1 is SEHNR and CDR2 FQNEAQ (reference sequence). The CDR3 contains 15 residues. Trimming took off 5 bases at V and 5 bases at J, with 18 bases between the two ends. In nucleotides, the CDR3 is TGTGCCAGCAGCCCAGGGGCCAGGCCCGTGGAGACCCAGTACTTC. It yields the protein CASSPGARPVETQYF.

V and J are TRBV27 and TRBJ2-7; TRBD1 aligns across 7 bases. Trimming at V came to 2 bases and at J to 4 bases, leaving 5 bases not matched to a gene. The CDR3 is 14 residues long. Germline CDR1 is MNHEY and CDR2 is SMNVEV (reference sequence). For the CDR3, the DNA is TGTGCCAGCAGTTTAAACGGACAGGAGTACGAGCAGTACTTC. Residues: CASSLNGQEYEQYF.

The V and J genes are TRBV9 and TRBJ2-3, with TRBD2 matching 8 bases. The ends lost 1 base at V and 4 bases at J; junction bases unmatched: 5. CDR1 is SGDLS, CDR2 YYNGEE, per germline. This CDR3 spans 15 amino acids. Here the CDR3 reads CASSVIAGLPDTQYF. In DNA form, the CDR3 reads TGTGCCAGCAGCGTAATAGCGGGATTGCCAGATACGCAGTATTTT.

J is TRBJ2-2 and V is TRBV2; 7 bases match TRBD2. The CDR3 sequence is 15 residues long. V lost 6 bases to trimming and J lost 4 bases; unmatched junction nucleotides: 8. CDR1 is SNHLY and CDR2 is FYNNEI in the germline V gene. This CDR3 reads CASRGGTLSTGELFF. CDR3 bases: TGTGCCAGCAGGGGAGGGACGCTTTCCACCGGGGAGCTGTTTTTT.

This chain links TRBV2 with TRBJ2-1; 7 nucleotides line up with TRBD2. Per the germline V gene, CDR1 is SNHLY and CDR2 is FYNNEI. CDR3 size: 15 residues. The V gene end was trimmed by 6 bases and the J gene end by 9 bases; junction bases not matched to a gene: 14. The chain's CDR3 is CASRPGTKNYPEQFF. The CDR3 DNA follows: TGTGCCAGCAGACCCGGGACTAAGAACTATCCTGAGCAGTTCTTC. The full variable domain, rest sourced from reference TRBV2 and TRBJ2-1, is EPEVTQTPSHQVTQMGQEVILRCVPISNHLYFYWYRQILGQKVEFLVSFYNNEISEKSEIFDDQFSVERPDGSNFTLKIRSTKLEDSAMYFCASRPGTKNYPEQFFGPGTRLTVL.

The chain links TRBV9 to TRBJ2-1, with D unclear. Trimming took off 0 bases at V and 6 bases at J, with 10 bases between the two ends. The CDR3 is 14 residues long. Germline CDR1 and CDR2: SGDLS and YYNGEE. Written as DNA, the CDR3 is TGTGCCAGCAGCGTAGTCTCCCAGGCCAATGAGCAGTTCTTC. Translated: CASSVVSQANEQFF. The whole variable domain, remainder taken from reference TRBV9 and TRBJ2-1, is DSGVTQTPKHLITATGQRVTLRCSPRSGDLSVYWYQQSLDQGLQFLIQYYNGEERAKGNILERFSAQQFPDLHSELNLSSLELGDSALYFCASSVVSQANEQFFGPGTRLTVL.

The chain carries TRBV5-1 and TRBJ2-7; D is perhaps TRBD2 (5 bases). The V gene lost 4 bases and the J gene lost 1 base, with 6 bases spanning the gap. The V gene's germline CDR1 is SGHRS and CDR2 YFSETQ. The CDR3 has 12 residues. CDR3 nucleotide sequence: TGCGCCAGCAGCGGGGAGTCCTACGAGCAGTACTTC. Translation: CASSGESYEQYF.

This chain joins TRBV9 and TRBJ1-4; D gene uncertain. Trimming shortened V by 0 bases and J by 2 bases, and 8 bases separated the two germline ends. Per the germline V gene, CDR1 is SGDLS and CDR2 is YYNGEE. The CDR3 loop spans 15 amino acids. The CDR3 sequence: CASSVDSGTNEKLFF. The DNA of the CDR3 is TGTGCCAGCAGCGTAGACAGTGGGACTAATGAAAAACTGTTTTTT. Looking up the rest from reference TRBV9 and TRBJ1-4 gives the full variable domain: DSGVTQTPKHLITATGQRVTLRCSPRSGDLSVYWYQQSLDQGLQFLIQYYNGEERAKGNILERFSAQQFPDLHSELNLSSLELGDSALYFCASSVDSGTNEKLFFGSGTQLSVL.

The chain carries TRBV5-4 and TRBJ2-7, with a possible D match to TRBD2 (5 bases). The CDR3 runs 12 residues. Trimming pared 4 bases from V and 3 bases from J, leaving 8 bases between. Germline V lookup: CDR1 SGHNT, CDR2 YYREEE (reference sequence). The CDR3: CASSVRDYEQYF. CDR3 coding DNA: TGTGCCAGCAGCGTCCGGGACTACGAGCAGTACTTC.

CDR3 bases: TGCGCCAGCAGCTTGACTGGACTAGCGGGACAAGGGGAGCAGTACTTC. This codes for CASSLTGLAGQGEQYF. The J gene is TRBJ2-7, the V gene TRBV5-1, with 12 nucleotides matching TRBD2. CDR1 is SGHRS, CDR2 YFSETQ, per germline. V lost 1 base and J lost 7; bases outside the gene matches: 9. The CDR3 covers 16 residues.

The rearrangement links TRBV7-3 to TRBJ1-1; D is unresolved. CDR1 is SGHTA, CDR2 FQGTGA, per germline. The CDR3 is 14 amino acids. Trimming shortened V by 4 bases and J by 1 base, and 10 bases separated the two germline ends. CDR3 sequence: CASSSGGSNTEAFF. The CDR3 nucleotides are TGTGCCAGCAGCTCGGGAGGCTCGAACACTGAAGCTTTCTTT.

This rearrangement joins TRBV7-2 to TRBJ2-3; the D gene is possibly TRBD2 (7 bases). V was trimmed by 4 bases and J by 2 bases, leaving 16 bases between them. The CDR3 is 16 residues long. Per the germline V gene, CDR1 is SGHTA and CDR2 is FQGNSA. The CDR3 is CASSSTAGASTDTQYF. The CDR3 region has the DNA TGTGCCAGCAGCTCCACGGCGGGGGCCTCCACAGATACGCAGTATTTT.

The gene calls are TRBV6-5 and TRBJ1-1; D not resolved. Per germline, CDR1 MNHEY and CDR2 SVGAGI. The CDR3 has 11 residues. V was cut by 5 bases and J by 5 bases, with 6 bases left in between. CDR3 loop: CASSTRTEAFF. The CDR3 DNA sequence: TGTGCCAGCAGTACGAGGACTGAAGCTTTCTTT.

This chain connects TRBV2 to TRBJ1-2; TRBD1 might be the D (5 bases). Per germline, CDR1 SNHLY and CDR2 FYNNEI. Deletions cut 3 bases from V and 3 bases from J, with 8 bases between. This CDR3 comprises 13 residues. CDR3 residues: CASSDGGYYGYTF. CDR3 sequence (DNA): TGTGCCAGCAGTGATGGGGGGTACTATGGCTACACCTTC.

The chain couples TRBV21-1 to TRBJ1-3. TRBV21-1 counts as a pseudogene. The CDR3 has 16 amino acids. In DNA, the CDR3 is TGTGCCAGCAGCAAAGGCGGCGGAAGCTCTGGAAACACCATATATTTT. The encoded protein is CASSKGGGSSGNTIYF.